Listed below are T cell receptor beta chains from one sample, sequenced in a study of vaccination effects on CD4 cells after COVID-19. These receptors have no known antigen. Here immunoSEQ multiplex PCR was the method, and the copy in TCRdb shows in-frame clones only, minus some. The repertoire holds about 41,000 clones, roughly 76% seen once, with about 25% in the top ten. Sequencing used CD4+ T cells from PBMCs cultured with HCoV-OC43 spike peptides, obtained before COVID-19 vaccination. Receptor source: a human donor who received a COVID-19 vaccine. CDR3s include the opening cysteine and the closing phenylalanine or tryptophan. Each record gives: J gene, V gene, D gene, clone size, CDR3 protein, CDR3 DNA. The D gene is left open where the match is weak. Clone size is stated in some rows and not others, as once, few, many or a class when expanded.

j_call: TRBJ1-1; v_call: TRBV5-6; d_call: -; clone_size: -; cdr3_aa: CASSLGTLMEEAFF; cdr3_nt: TGTGCCAGCAGCTTGGGGACACTGATGGAGGAAGCTTTCTTT
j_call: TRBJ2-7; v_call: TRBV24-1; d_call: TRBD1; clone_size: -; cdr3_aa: CATSDPRGTGGVEQYF; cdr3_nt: TGTGCCACCAGTGATCCTAGGGGGACAGGGGGCGTCGAGCAGTACTTC
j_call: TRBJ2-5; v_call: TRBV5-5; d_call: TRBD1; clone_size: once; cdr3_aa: CASSFGTATQETQYF; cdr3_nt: TGTGCCAGCAGCTTCGGGACAGCGACCCAAGAGACCCAGTACTTC
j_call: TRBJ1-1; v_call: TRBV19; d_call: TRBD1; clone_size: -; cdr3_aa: CASRDTGVNTEAFF; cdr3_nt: TGTGCCAGTAGAGATACAGGGGTGAACACTGAAGCTTTCTTT
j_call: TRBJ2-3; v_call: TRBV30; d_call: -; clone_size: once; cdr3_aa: CAWKRWGRTDTQYF; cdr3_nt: TGTGCCTGGAAAAGGTGGGGACGCACAGATACGCAGTATTTT
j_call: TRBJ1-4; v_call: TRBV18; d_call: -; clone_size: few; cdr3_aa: CASSPGTALMGLEKLFF; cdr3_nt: TGTGCCAGCTCACCCGGGACGGCCCTCATGGGGCTCGAAAAACTGTTTTTT
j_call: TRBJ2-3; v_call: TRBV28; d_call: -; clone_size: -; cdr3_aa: CASSLRTDTQYF; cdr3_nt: TGTGCCAGCAGTTTACGCACAGATACGCAGTATTTT
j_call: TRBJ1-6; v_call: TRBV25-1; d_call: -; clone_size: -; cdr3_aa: CASSVGVGNSPLHF; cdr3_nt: TGTGCCAGCAGTGTGGGGGTTGGGAATTCACCCCTCCACTTT
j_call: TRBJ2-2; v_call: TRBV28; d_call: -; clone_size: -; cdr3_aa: CASSSPNTGELFF; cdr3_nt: TGTGCCAGCAGTTCGCCTAACACCGGGGAGCTGTTTTTT
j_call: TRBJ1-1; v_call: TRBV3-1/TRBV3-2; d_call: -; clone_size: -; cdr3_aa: CASSPGGTLNTEAFF; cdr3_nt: TGTGCCAGCAGCCCCGGTGGGACACTGAACACTGAAGCTTTCTTT
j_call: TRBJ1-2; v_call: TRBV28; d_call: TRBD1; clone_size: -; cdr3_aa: CASSLRTGSFLYGYTF; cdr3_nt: TGTGCCAGCAGCCTCCGGACAGGGTCCTTTCTCTATGGCTACACCTTC
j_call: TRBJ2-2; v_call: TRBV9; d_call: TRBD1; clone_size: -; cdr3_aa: CASSLQGLGGELFF; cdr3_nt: TGTGCCAGCAGTCTACAGGGGTTAGGCGGGGAGCTGTTTTTT
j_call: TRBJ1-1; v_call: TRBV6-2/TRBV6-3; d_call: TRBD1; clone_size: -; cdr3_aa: CASSPQGAWDTEAFF; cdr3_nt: TGTGCCAGCAGTCCACAGGGGGCTTGGGACACTGAAGCTTTCTTT
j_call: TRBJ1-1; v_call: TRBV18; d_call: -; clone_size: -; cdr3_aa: CASSPWLNTEAFF; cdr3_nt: TGTGCCAGCTCACCATGGTTGAACACTGAAGCTTTCTTT
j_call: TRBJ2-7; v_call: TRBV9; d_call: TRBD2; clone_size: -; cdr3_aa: CASSVGLAVNNEQYF; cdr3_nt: TGTGCCAGCAGCGTAGGACTAGCGGTAAATAACGAGCAGTACTTC
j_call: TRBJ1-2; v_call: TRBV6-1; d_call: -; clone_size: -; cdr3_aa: CASSETGRYGYTF; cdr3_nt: TGTGCCAGCAGTGAGACAGGACGGTATGGCTACACCTTC
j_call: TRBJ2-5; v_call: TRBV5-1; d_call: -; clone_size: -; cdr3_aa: CASSIPTGMETQYF; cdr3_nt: TGCGCCAGCAGCATTCCGACTGGGATGGAGACCCAGTACTTC
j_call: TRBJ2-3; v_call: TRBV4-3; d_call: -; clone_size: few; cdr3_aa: CASSQDWGLTDTQYF; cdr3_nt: TGCGCCAGCAGCCAAGATTGGGGACTCACAGATACGCAGTATTTT
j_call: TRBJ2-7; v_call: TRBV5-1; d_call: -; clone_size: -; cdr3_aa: CASSPGDKGYEQYF; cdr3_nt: TGCGCCAGCAGCCCAGGGGACAAAGGCTACGAGCAGTACTTC
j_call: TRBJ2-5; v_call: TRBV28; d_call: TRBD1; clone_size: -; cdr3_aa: CASSHLDRDQETQYF; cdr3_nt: TGTGCCAGCAGTCATTTGGACAGGGATCAAGAGACCCAGTACTTC
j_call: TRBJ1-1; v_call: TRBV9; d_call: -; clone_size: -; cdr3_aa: CASSPLGTNTEAFF; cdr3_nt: TGTGCCAGCAGCCCTCTAGGGACAAACACTGAAGCTTTCTTT
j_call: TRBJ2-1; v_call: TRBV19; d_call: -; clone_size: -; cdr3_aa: CASSIQRAYNEQFF; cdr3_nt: TGTGCCAGTAGTATCCAGCGGGCCTACAATGAGCAGTTCTTC
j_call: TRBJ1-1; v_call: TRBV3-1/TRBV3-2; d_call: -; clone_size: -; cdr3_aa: CASSPIHGTEAFF; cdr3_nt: TGTGCCAGCAGCCCGATCCACGGCACTGAAGCTTTCTTT
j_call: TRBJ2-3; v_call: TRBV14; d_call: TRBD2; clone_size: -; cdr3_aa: CASSQPSGITDTQYF; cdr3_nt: TGTGCCAGCAGCCAACCTAGCGGGATCACAGATACGCAGTATTTT
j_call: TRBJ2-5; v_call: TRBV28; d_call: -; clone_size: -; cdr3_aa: CASSPRTQYF; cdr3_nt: TGTGCCAGCAGCCCTCGGACCCAGTACTTC
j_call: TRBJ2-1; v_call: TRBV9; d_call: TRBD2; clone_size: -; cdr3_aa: CASSHKTSGGPSYNEQFF; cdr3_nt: TGTGCCAGCAGCCACAAAACTAGCGGGGGGCCCTCCTACAATGAGCAGTTCTTC
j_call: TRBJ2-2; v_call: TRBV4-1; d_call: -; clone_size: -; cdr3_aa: CASSPNLGRWPGELFF; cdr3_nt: TGCGCCAGCAGCCCGAACTTGGGCAGATGGCCCGGGGAGCTGTTTTTT
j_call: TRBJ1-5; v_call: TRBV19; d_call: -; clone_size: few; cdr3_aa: CASSLMPRDQPQHF; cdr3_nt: TGTGCCAGTAGTTTAATGCCGCGGGATCAGCCCCAGCATTTT
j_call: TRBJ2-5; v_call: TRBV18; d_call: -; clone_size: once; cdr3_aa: CASSALAQTPYQETQYF; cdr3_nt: TGTGCCAGCTCCGCATTGGCCCAAACACCGTACCAAGAGACCCAGTACTTC
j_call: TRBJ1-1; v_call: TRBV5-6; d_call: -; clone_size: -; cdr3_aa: CASSRDFAEAFF; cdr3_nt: TGTGCCAGCAGCCGGGACTTCGCTGAAGCTTTCTTT
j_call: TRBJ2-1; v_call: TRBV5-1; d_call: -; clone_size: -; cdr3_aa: CASSLVGSSYNEQFF; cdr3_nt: TGCGCCAGCAGCTTGGTCGGGAGCTCCTACAATGAGCAGTTCTTC
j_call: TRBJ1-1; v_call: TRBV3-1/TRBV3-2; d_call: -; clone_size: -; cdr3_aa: CASSHRLLTKGTEAFF; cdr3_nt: TGTGCCAGCAGCCATCGCCTTCTAACGAAGGGGACTGAAGCTTTCTTT
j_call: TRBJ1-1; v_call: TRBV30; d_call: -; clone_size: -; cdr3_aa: CAWSVKWSAGLNTEAFF; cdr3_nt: TGTGCCTGGAGTGTAAAATGGTCTGCCGGGTTGAACACTGAAGCTTTCTTT
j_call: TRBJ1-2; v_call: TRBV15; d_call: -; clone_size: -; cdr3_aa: CATSSRGQYLYGYTF; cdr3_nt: TGTGCCACCAGCTCACGAGGACAGTACCTCTATGGCTACACCTTC
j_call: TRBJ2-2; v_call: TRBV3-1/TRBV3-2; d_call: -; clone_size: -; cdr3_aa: CASSQTPGELFF; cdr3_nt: TGTGCCAGCAGCCAAACTCCCGGGGAGCTGTTTTTT
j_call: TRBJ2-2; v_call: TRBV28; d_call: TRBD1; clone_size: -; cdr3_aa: CASTSGQFSGELFF; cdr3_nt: TGTGCCAGCACCTCGGGACAGTTCTCCGGGGAGCTGTTTTTT